Listed here are 7 T cell receptor beta chains from one sample, sequenced in a study of T cell changes during pregnancy in multiple sclerosis. Generated by immunoSEQ multiplex PCR, the TCRdb table keeps only in-frame clones and is missing some. Among about 80,000 clones listed, more than 80% were seen once. This sample comprised CD4+ T cells from peripheral blood mononuclear cells, obtained before pregnancy. The source of these receptors is a female donor with multiple sclerosis, enrolled in a pregnancy study.

V and J are TRBV19 and TRBJ1-5; a possible D gene is TRBD1 (5 bases). Germline lookup yields CDR1 LNHDA and CDR2 SQIVND (reference sequence). V gave up 9 bases and J gave up 0 bases, with 15 bases separating them. This CDR3 is built from 15 residues. CDR3 protein: CASLTTATSNQPQHF. Here the CDR3 DNA reads TGTGCCAGCTTGACGACAGCTACTAGCAATCAGCCCCAGCATTTT.

The gene calls are TRBV5-1 and TRBJ1-6; 8 bases are a match to TRBD1. The CDR3 sequence is 15 residues long. Germline V gene data show CDR1 as SGHRS and CDR2 as YFSETQ. Germline trimming cut 4 bases from V and 7 bases from J; bases unmatched to any gene: 7. This CDR3 is CASSQRTGLNSPLHF. The CDR3 DNA sequence: TGCGCCAGCAGCCAACGGACAGGGCTGAATTCACCCCTCCACTTT. Full variable domain (missing parts from reference TRBV5-1 and TRBJ1-6): KAGVTQTPRYLIKTRGQQVTLSCSPISGHRSVSWYQQTPGQGLQFLFEYFSETQRNKGNFPGRFSGRQFSNSRSEMNVSTLELGDSALYLCASSQRTGLNSPLHFGNGTRLTVT.

This clone was recorded once. The rearrangement uses TRBV29-1 and TRBJ1-2; 7 nucleotides agree with TRBD1. J gave up 5 bases and V 0 bases, and 9 bases lay outside the gene matches. Germline V gene data show CDR1 as SQVTM and CDR2 as ANQGSEA. This CDR3 has 15 amino acids. CDR3 sequence: CSVEDSRQGGYGYTF. The CDR3 DNA follows: TGCAGCGTTGAAGATTCTAGACAGGGCGGGTATGGCTACACCTTC. Full variable domain (missing parts from reference TRBV29-1 and TRBJ1-2): SAVISQKPSRDICQRGTSLTIQCQVDSQVTMMFWYRQQPGQSLTLIATANQGSEATYESGFVIDKFPISRPNLTFSTLTVSNMSPEDSSIYLCSVEDSRQGGYGYTFGSGTRLTVV.

The chain has TRBV2 and TRBJ1-1; D is uncertain. The CDR3 contains 13 residues. Between the trimmed V and J ends, which lost 6 bases and 0 bases, there was a span of 8 bases. The germline V gene encodes CDR1 SNHLY and CDR2 FYNNEI. DNA of the CDR3: TGTGCCAGCAGCATGGCAGTGAACACTGAAGCTTTCTTT. This codes for CASSMAVNTEAFF.

This chain uses TRBV6-4 with TRBJ1-2, with D uncertain. The CDR3 sequence is 13 residues long. The V gene's germline CDR1 is MRHNA and CDR2 SNTAGT. V was trimmed by 5 bases and J by 5 bases, leaving 12 bases between them. CDR3 region: CASSHAPGYGYTF. The CDR3 nucleotides read TGTGCCAGCAGTCATGCCCCGGGTTATGGCTACACCTTC.

The chain links TRBV7-9 to TRBJ1-1; D remains unclear. This CDR3 is 14 amino acids long. Trimming removed 8 bases at V and 6 bases at J, with 19 bases between. The germline CDR1 and CDR2 sequences are SEHNR and FQNEAQ (reference sequence). The CDR3 region is CASQEGRLGPEAFF. Here the CDR3 DNA reads TGTGCCAGCCAAGAGGGCAGGCTTGGGCCTGAAGCTTTCTTT.

The chain joins TRBV6-5 to TRBJ2-1; TRBD2 matches 12 bases. Trimming removed 0 bases from V and 7 bases from J; junction bases left unmatched: 4. The length of the CDR3 is 16 residues. CDR1 MNHEY and CDR2 SVGAGI come from the germline V gene. The CDR3 spells CASSYSRLAGENEQFF. DNA for the CDR3: TGTGCCAGCAGTTACTCTCGACTAGCGGGAGAGAATGAGCAGTTCTTC.